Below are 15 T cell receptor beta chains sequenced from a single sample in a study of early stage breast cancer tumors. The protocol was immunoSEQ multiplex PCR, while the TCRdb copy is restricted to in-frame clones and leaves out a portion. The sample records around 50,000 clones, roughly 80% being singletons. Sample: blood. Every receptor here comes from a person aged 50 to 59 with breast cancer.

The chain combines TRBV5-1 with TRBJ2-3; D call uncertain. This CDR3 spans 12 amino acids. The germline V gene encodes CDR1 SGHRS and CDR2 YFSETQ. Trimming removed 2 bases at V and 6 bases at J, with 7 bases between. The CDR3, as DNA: TGCGCCAGCAGCTTCGGGCCCGATACGCAGTATTTT. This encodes CASSFGPDTQYF.

As DNA, the CDR3 is TGTGCCAGCAGCTTCGAGAATCGTTACCAGGGCACAGATACGCAGTATTTT. Protein product: CASSFENRYQGTDTQYF. This chain joins TRBV7-8 and TRBJ2-3; D uncertain. This CDR3 spans 17 amino acids. Germline V gene data show CDR1 as SGHVS and CDR2 as FQNEAQ. V was shortened by 3 bases and J by 1 base, with 17 bases between the two germline ends. The whole variable domain, remainder taken from reference TRBV7-8 and TRBJ2-3, is GAGVSQSPRYKVAKRGQDVALRCDPISGHVSLFWYQQALGQGPEFLTYFQNEAQLDKSGLPSDRFFAERPEGSVSTLKIQRTQQEDSAVYLCASSFENRYQGTDTQYFGPGTRLTVL.

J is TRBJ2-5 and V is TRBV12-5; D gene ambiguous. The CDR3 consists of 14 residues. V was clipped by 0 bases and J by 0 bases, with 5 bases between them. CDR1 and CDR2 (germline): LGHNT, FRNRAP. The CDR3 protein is CASGLVGNQETQYF. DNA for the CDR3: TGTGCTAGTGGTTTGGTAGGAAACCAAGAGACCCAGTACTTC.

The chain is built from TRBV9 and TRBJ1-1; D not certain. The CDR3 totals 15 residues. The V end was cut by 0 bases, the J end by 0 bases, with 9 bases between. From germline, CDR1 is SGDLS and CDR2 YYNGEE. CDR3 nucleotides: TGTGCCAGCAGCGTAGTTGCAGAAATGAACACTGAAGCTTTCTTT. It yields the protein CASSVVAEMNTEAFF.

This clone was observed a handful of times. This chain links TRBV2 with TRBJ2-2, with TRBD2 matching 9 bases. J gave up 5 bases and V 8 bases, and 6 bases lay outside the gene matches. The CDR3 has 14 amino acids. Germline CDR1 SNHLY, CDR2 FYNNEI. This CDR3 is CASVAGGSTGELFF. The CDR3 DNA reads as TGTGCCAGCGTCGCGGGAGGGAGTACCGGGGAGCTGTTTTTT.

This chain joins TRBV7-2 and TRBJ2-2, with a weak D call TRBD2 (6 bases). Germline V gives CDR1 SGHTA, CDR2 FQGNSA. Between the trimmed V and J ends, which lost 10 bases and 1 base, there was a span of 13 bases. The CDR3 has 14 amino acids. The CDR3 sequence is CAITGSGNTGELFF. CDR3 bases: TGTGCCATCACGGGTAGCGGGAACACCGGGGAGCTGTTTTTT.

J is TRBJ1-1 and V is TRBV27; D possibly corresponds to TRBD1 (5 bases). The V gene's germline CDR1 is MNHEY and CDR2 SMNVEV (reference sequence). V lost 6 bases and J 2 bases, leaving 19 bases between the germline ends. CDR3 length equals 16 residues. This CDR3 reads CASRSHSGRRNTEAFF. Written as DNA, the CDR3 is TGTGCCAGCAGGAGCCATTCGGGACGGAGAAACACTGAAGCTTTCTTT.

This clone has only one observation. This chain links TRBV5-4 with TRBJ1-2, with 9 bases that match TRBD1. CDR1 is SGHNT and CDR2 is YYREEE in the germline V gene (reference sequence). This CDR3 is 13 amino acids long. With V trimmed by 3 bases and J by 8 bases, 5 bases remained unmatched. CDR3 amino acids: CASSSQGAQGYTF. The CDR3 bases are TGTGCCAGCAGCTCACAGGGGGCGCAGGGCTACACCTTC.

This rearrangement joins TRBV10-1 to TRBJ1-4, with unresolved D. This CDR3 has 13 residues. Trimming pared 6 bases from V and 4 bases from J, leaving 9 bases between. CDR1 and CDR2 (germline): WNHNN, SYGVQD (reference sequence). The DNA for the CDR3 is TGCGCCAGCAGCGCTGGATATAATGAAAAACTGTTTTTT. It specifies CASSAGYNEKLFF.

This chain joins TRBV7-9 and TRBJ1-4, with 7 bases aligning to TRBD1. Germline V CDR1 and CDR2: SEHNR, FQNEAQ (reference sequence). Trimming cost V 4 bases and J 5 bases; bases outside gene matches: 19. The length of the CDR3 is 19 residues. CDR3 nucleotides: TGTGCCAGCAGCTCGGCCGTGGCAGGGGGAGTTTGGCGCAATGAAAAACTGTTTTTT. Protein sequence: CASSSAVAGGVWRNEKLFF.

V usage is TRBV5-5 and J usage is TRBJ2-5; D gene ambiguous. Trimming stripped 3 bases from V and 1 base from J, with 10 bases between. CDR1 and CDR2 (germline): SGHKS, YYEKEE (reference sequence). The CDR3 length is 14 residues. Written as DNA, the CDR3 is TGTGCCAGCAGCTCCGCGGAAGTCCAAGAGACCCAGTACTTC. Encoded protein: CASSSAEVQETQYF.

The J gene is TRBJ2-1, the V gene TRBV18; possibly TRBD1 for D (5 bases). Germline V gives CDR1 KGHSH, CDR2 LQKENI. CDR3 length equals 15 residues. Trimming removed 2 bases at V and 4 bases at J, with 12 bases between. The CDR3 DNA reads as TGTGCCAGCTCACCAGGGGCAGGGCTGTACAATGAGCAGTTCTTC. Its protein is CASSPGAGLYNEQFF.

The CDR3 DNA reads TGTGCCAGCAGCTTAAGTGCGACAGGGGGCGTCGATGGCTACACCTTC. Translated: CASSLSATGGVDGYTF. The chain combines TRBV7-2 with TRBJ1-2; 10 bases line up with TRBD1. V trimming: 2 bases; J trimming: 6 bases; junction bases outside the gene matches: 9. This CDR3 contains 16 residues. Germline values: CDR1 SGHTA, CDR2 FQGNSA.

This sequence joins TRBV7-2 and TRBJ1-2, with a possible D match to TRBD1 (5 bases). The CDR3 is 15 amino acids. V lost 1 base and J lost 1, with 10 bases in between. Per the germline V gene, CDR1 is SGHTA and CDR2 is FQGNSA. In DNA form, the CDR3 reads TGTGCCAGCAGCTTAGTTCAGGGAGGTAACTATGGCTACACCTTC. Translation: CASSLVQGGNYGYTF.

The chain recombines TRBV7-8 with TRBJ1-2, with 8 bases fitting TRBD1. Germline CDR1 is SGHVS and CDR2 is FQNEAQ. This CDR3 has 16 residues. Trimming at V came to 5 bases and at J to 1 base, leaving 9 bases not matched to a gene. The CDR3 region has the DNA TGTGCCAGCAGCCCTGGGACAGGACGATTTAACTATGGCTACACCTTC. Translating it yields CASSPGTGRFNYGYTF.